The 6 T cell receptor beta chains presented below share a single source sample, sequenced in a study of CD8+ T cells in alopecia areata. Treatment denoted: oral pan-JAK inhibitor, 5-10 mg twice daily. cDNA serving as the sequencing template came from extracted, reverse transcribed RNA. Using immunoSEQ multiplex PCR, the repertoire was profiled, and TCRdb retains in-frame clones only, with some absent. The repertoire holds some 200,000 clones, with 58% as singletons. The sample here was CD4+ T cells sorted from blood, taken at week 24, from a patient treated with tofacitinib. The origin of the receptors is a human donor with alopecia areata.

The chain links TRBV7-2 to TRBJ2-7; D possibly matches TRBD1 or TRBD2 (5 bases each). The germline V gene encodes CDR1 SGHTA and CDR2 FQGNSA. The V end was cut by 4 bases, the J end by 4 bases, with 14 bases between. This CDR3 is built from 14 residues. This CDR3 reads CASSYGTYSYEQYF. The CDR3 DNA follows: TGTGCCAGCAGCTACGGGACCTATTCATACGAGCAGTACTTC.

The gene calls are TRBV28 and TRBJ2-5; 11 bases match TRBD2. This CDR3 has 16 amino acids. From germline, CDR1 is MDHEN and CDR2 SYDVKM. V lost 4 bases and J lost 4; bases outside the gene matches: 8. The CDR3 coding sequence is TGTGCCAGCAGTTCCTTCCTAGCGGGAGGTCGAGAGACCCAGTACTTC. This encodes CASSSFLAGGRETQYF.

The CDR3 nucleotides are TGTGCCAGCAGCACGCGACAGGCTTCAACCGGGGAGCTGTTTTTT. Protein: CASSTRQASTGELFF. This rearrangement joins TRBV9 to TRBJ2-2, with D possibly TRBD1 on 6 matching bases. From germline, CDR1 is SGDLS and CDR2 YYNGEE. This CDR3 has 15 residues. Trimming shortened V by 4 bases and J by 5 bases, and 15 bases separated the two germline ends.

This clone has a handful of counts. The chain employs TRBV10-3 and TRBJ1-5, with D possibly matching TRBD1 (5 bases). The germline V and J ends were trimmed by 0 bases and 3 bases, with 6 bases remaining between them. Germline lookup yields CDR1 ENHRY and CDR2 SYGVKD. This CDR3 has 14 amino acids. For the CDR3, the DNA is TGTGCCATCAGTGAGTCCGGGACCAATCAGCCCCAGCATTTT. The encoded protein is CAISESGTNQPQHF.

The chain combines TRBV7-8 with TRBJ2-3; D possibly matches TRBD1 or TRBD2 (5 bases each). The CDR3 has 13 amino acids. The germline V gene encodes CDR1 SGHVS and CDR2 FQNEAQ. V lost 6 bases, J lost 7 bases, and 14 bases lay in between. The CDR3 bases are TGTGCCAGCAGTTCGGGGACCAGGAATACGCAGTATTTT. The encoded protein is CASSSGTRNTQYF.

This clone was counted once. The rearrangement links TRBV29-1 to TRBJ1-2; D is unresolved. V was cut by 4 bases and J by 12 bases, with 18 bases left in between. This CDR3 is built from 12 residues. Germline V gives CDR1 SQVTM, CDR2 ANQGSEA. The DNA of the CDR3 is TGCAGCGTTGTTGAGGCCGATCACCGGGACACCTTC. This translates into CSVVEADHRDTF.